The 9 T cell receptor beta chains listed next were all sequenced from one sample in a study of blood T cell repertoires in COVID-19. This table comes from immunoSEQ multiplex PCR, and its TCRdb copy is limited to in-frame clones, with some not included. This sample yields about 76,000 clones, of which around 87% are seen a single time; approximately 12% belongs to the top ten. The sample was peripheral blood. The source of these receptors is a human donor in a cohort sampled during active COVID-19.

The chain joins TRBV27 to TRBJ1-1; 8 bases match TRBD1. This CDR3 is built from 14 residues. V dropped 7 bases and J dropped 1; count of bases not matched to a gene: 5. Germline V gene lookup returns CDR1 MNHEY and CDR2 SMNVEV (reference sequence). CDR3 coding DNA: TGTGCCAGCAAACCTGACAGGGGGAACACTGAAGCTTTCTTT. Protein: CASKPDRGNTEAFF.

The J gene is TRBJ2-5, the V gene TRBV6-6; D might be TRBD2 (6 bases). The CDR3 has 14 amino acids. V lost 2 bases to trimming and J lost 7 bases, with 14 bases between them. From germline, CDR1 is MNHNY and CDR2 SVGAGI (reference sequence). The CDR3 is CASSYSRLVVTQYF. CDR3 nucleotide sequence: TGTGCCAGCAGTTACAGTAGACTAGTAGTGACCCAGTACTTC.

The genes are TRBV12-3 or TRBV12-4 and TRBJ2-3; D is ambiguous. V was shortened by 3 bases and J by 3 bases, with 4 bases between the two germline ends. The CDR3 length is 12 residues. CDR3 region: CASSFQTDTQYF. The CDR3, as DNA: TGTGCCAGCAGTTTTCAGACAGATACGCAGTATTTT.

The rearrangement joins TRBV7-2 to TRBJ1-5, with 10 bases lining up with TRBD1. CDR1 is SGHTA and CDR2 is FQGNSA in the germline V gene. This CDR3 contains 17 residues. V shed 1 base, J shed 2 bases, and the junction held 5 bases outside the gene matches. Here the CDR3 reads CASSLETGGIGNQPQHF. CDR3 DNA: TGTGCCAGCAGCTTAGAGACAGGGGGCATAGGCAATCAGCCCCAGCATTTT.

This chain joins TRBV6-1 and TRBJ2-3; the D gene is possibly TRBD1 (5 bases). The CDR3 contains 14 residues. V lost 3 bases and J lost 3, with 10 bases in between. Germline assignment: CDR1 MNHNS and CDR2 SASEGT. The DNA for the CDR3 is TGTGCCAGCAGTGAGACCAGGGCTACAGATACGCAGTATTTT. This codes for CASSETRATDTQYF.

J is TRBJ2-7 and V is TRBV2; D might be TRBD1 (6 bases). Germline loops: CDR1 SNHLY, CDR2 FYNNEI. The V end lost 4 bases, the J end lost 7 bases, and 14 bases lay between the germline ends. The CDR3 has 13 amino acids. The CDR3 loop reads CASSVIQGKEQYF. The CDR3 DNA reads as TGTGCCAGCAGTGTGATTCAGGGGAAGGAGCAGTACTTC.

CDR3 bases: TGTGCCAGCAGTGAGGACAGGGTTAGTTCACCCCTCCACTTT. It specifies CASSEDRVSSPLHF. V gene TRBV2 combines with J gene TRBJ1-6; 8 bases are a match to TRBD1. The CDR3 is 14 residues long. Germline CDR1 reads SNHLY; CDR2 reads FYNNEI. J was trimmed by 9 bases and V by 3 bases; bases with no gene match: 4.

This rearrangement joins TRBV14 to TRBJ2-5, with D maybe TRBD2 (6 bases). V was pared by 4 bases and J by 2 bases, with 20 bases between. The germline V gene has CDR1 SGHDN and CDR2 FVKESK. This CDR3 comprises 17 residues. The CDR3 spells CASSPFPGRGKQETQYF. The CDR3 DNA reads as TGTGCCAGCAGCCCCTTCCCCGGACGGGGGAAGCAAGAGACCCAGTACTTC.

As DNA, the CDR3 is TGTGCCATCAGGGGGCCAAAGGGGGAGACTGTCACAGATACGCAGTATTTT. Amino acids: CAIRGPKGETVTDTQYF. The chain employs TRBV10-3 and TRBJ2-3; the D gene is possibly TRBD1 (6 bases). Germline V gene lookup returns CDR1 ENHRY and CDR2 SYGVKD. V lost 6 bases and J lost 2, with 21 bases in between. This CDR3 has 17 amino acids.